The entry below gives a single TCR beta chain sequence along with its context. Per the authors' pipeline: By means of reference gene primer amplification, nucleated cell counts were estimated. The protocol was immunoSEQ multiplex PCR, while the TCRdb copy is restricted to in-frame clones and leaves out a portion. V and J calls and clone size follow that table, whereas D and trimming were derived from the DNA. The data contain roughly 180,000 clones, over 70% of them singletons. This record belongs to a study of blood T cell repertoires in COVID-19. Study information: Acute-phase and convalescent COVID-19 samples originated in the United States, Italy and Spain. Sources were T cells, B-cell-depleted T cells, or PBMCs; the material itself was cDNA or gDNA.

Seattle patient enrollment occurred during active infection, with longitudinal follow-up thereafter. Germline V gene lookup returns CDR1 SQVTM and CDR2 ANQGSEA. Trimming pared 7 bases from V and 8 bases from J, leaving 14 bases between. This CDR3 comprises 11 residues. Sequenced: peripheral blood. The chain employs TRBV29-1 and TRBJ1-2; D may be TRBD1 (5 bases). This clonotype was obtained from a middle-aged woman with COVID-19, enrolled during active disease. The CDR3 sequence: CSALSGEGYTF. In DNA form, the CDR3 reads TGCAGCGCCCTGTCGGGGGAAGGCTACACCTTC.